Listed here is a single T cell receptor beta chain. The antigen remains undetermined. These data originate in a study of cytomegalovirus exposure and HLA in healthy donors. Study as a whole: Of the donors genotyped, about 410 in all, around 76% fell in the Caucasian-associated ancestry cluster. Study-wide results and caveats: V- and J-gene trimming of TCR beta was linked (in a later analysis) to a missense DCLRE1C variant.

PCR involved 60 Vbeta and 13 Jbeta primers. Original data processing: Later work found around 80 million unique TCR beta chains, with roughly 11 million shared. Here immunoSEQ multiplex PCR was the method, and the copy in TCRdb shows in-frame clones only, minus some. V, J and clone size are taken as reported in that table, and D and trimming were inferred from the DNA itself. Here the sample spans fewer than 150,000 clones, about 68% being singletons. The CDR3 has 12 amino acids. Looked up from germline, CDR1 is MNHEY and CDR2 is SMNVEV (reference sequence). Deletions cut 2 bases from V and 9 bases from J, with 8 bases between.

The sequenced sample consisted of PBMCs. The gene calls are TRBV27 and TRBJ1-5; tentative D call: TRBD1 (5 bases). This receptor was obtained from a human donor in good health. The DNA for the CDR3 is TGTGCCAGCAGTTTAGGGGGAGGGCCCCAGCATTTT. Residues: CASSLGGGPQHF.